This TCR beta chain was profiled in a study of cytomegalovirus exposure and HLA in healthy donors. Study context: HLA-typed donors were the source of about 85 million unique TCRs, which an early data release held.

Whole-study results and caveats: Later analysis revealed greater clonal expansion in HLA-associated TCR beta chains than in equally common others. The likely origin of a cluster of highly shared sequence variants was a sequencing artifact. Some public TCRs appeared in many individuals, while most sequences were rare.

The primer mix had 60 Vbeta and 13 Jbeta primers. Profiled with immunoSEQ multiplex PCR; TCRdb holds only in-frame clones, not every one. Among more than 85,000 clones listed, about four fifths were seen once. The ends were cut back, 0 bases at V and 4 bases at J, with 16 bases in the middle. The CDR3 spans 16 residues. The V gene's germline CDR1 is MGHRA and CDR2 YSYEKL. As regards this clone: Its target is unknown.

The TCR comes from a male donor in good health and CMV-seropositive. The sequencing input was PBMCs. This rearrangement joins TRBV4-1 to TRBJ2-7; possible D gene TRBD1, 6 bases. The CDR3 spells CASSQDRQPGVYEQYF. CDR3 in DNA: TGCGCCAGCAGCCAAGATCGCCAGCCAGGGGTGTACGAGCAGTACTTC.